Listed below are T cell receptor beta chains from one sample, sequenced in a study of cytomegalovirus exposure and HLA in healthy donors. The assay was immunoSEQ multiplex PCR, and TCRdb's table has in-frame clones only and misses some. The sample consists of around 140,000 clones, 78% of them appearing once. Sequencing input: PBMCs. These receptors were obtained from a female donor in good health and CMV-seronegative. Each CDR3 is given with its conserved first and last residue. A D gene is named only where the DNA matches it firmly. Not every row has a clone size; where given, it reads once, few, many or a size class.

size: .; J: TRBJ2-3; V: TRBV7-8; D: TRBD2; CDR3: CASSFLASGGRTDTQYF; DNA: TGTGCCAGCAGCTTCTTAGCCAGCGGGGGGCGCACAGATACGCAGTATTTT
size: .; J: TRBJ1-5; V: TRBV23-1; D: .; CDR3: CASSQSRAGVSNQPQHF; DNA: TGCGCCAGCAGTCAATCCAGGGCAGGGGTTAGCAATCAGCCCCAGCATTTT
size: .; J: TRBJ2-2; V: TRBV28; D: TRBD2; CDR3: CASTGLPGLDLNTGELFF; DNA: TGTGCCAGCACGGGGTTACCGGGACTAGACCTAAACACCGGGGAGCTGTTTTTT
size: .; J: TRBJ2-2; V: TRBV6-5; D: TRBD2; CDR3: CASSLGGSGTGELFF; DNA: TGTGCCAGCAGTTTAGGCGGGAGCGGCACCGGGGAGCTGTTTTTT
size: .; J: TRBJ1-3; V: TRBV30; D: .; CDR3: CAWAIGGGENTIYF; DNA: TGTGCCTGGGCCATCGGTGGGGGCGAGAACACCATATATTTT
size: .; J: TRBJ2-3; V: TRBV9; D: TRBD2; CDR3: CASSVVLAASTDTQYF; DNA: TGTGCCAGCAGCGTAGTCCTAGCGGCTAGCACAGATACGCAGTATTTT
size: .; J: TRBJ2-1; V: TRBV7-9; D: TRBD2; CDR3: CASSFFLAGNEQFF; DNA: TGTGCCAGCAGCTTCTTTCTAGCGGGCAATGAGCAGTTCTTC
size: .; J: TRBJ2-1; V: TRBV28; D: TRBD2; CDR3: CASSPPLREGYNEQFF; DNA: TGTGCCAGCAGTCCCCCATTAAGGGAGGGCTACAATGAGCAGTTCTTC
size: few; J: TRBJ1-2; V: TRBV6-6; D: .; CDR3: CASSPGHIYGYTF; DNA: TGTGCCAGCAGTCCCGGACACATCTATGGCTACACCTTC
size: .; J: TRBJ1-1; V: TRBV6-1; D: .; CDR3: CASSEWGGDLGTEAFF; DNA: TGTGCCAGCAGTGAATGGGGGGGGGACTTGGGCACTGAAGCTTTCTTT
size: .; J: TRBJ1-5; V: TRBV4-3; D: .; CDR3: CASSRNRVGQPQHF; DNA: TGCGCCAGCAGCCGGAACAGGGTCGGTCAGCCCCAGCATTTT
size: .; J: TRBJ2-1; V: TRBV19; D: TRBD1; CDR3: CASSPRTGGYNEQFF; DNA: TGTGCCAGTAGTCCCCGGACAGGGGGATACAATGAGCAGTTCTTC
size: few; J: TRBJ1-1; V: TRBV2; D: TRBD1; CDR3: CASRYRGQRSAEAFF; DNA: TGTGCCAGCAGGTACAGGGGGCAAAGATCAGCTGAAGCTTTCTTT
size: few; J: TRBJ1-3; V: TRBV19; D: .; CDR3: CASSIAGLSGNTIYF; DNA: TGTGCCAGTAGTATCGCAGGACTCTCTGGAAACACCATATATTTT
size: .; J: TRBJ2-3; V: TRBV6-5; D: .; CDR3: CASSYGSVTRADTQYF; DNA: TGTGCCAGCAGTTACGGGTCGGTTACTAGGGCAGATACGCAGTATTTT
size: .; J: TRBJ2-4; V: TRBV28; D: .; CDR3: CASSPPGDTDKNIQYF; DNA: TGTGCCAGCAGTCCTCCCGGAGATACGGACAAAAACATTCAGTACTTC
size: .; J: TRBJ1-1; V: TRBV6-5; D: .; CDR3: CASGTGMNTEAFF; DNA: TGTGCCAGCGGAACAGGGATGAACACTGAAGCTTTCTTT
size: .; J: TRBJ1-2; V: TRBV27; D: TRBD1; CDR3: CASSSGTGKGYTF; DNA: TGTGCCAGCAGTTCCGGGACAGGGAAAGGCTACACCTTC
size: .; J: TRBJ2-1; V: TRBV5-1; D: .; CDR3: CASSSGGLLNEQFF; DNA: TGCGCCAGCAGCTCCGGGGGGCTGCTGAATGAGCAGTTCTTC
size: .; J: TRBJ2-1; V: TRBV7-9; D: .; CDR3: CASSRGHVVYNEQFF; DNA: TGTGCCAGCAGTAGGGGACACGTTGTGTACAATGAGCAGTTCTTC
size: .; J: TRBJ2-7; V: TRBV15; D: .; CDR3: CATSARGTYEQYF; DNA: TGTGCCACCAGCGCCAGGGGTACCTACGAGCAGTACTTC
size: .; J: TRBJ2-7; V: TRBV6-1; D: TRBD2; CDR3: CASSEFGHPGGGYEQYF; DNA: TGTGCCAGCAGTGAATTCGGCCACCCGGGAGGAGGGTACGAGCAGTACTTC
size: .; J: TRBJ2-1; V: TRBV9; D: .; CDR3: CASSVATSHREGEQFF; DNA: TGTGCCAGCAGCGTAGCTACTTCGCACAGGGAAGGTGAGCAGTTCTTC
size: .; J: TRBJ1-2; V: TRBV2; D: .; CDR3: CASRSDTGYGYTF; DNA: TGTGCCAGCAGATCAGATACGGGGTATGGCTACACCTTC
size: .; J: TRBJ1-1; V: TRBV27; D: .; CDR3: CASAEGGKSTEAFF; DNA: TGTGCCAGCGCTGAGGGTGGAAAGAGTACTGAAGCTTTCTTT
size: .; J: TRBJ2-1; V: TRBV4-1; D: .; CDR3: CASSQDGSSYNEQFF; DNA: TGCGCCAGCAGCCAAGACGGGAGTTCCTACAATGAGCAGTTCTTC
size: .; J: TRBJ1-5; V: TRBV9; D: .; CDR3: CASSEGGFSQPQHF; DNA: TGTGCCAGCAGCGAGGGGGGGTTTAGCCAGCCCCAGCATTTT
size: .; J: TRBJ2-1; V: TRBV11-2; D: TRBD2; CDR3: CASSPSGGTEQFF; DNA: TGTGCCAGCAGCCCTAGCGGGGGGACCGAGCAGTTCTTC
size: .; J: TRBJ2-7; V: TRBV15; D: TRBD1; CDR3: CATSRERTGGSHEQYF; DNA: TGTGCCACCAGCAGAGAAAGGACAGGGGGTTCCCACGAGCAGTACTTC
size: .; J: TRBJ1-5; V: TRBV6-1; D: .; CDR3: CASKQGSQPQHF; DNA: TGTGCCAGCAAGCAGGGCAGCCAGCCCCAGCATTTT
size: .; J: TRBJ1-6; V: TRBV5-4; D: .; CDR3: CASSLGQGKGSPLHF; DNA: TGTGCCAGCAGCTTAGGGCAGGGGAAGGGTTCACCCCTCCACTTT
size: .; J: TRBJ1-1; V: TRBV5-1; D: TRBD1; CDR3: CASRIQQGGTEALF; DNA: TGCGCCAGCAGAATCCAACAGGGGGGGACTGAAGCTCTCTTT
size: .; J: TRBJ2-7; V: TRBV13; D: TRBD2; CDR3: CASSLMTSGRDYEQYF; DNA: TGTGCCAGCAGCTTGATGACTAGCGGGAGGGATTACGAGCAGTACTTC
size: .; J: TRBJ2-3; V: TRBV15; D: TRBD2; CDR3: CATSRSRSPSGRGLDTQYF; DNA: TGTGCCACCAGCAGGTCTCGTAGCCCTAGCGGGAGGGGGTTAGATACGCAGTATTTT
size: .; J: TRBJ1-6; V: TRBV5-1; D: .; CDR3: CASSFESGVGSPLHF; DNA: TGCGCCAGCAGCTTTGAATCGGGAGTTGGTTCACCCCTCCACTTT
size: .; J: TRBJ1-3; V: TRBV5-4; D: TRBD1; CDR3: CASSLTGVNTIYF; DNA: TGTGCCAGCAGCCTGACAGGGGTAAACACCATATATTTT
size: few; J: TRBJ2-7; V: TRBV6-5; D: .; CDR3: CASSCWTAPSYEQYF; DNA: TGTGCCAGCAGTTGTTGGACAGCCCCCTCCTACGAGCAGTACTTC
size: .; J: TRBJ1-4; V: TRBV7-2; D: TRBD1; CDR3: CASSFGTGGEKLFF; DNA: TGTGCCAGCAGCTTCGGGACAGGGGGGGAAAAACTGTTTTTT
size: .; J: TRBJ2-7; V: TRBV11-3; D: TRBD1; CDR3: CASRQDRDPHSSFYEQYF; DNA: TGTGCCAGCAGGCAAGACAGGGACCCTCACTCATCCTTTTACGAGCAGTACTTC
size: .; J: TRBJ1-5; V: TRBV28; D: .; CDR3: CASCRTGSGNQPQHF; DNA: TGTGCCAGCTGCAGGACGGGGTCGGGCAATCAGCCCCAGCATTTT
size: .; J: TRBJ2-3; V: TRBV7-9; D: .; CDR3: CASSLAVGSTDTQYF; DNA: TGTGCCAGCAGCTTAGCTGTGGGCAGCACAGATACGCAGTATTTT
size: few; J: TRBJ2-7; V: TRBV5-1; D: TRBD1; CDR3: CASMGQGNEQYF; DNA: TGCGCCAGCATGGGACAGGGGAACGAGCAGTACTTC
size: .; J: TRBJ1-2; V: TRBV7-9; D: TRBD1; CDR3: CASSLQDRGVYGYTF; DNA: TGTGCCAGCAGCCTCCAGGACAGGGGGGTCTATGGCTACACCTTC
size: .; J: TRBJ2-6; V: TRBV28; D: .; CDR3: CASSSPGGRGHLSGANVLTF; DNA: TGTGCCAGCAGTAGCCCGGGGGGCAGGGGACACCTCTCTGGGGCCAACGTCCTGACTTTC
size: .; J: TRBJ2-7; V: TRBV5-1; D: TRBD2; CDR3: CASSLGGGEQYF; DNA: TGCGCCAGCAGCTTGGGGGGGGGCGAGCAGTACTTC
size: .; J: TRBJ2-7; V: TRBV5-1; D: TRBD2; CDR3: CASSLGGGNDEQYF; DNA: TGCGCCAGCAGCTTGGGGGGGGGTAACGACGAGCAGTACTTC
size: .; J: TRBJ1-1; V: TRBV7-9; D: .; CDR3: CASSFVEPEAFF; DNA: TGTGCCAGCAGCTTTGTGGAGCCTGAAGCTTTCTTT